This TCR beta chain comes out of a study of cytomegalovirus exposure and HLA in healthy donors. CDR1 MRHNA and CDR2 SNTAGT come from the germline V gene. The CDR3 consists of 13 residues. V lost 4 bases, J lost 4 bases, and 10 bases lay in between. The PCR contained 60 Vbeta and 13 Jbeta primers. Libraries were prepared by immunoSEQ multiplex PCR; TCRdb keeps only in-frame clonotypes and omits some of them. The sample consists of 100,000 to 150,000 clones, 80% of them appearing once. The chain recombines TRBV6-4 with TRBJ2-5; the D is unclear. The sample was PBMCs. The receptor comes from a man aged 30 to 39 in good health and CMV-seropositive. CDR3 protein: CASSVEVGETQYF. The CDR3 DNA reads TGTGCCAGCAGTGTAGAGGTTGGAGAGACCCAGTACTTC.